This TCR beta chain was sequenced during a study of blood T cell repertoires in COVID-19. The CDR3 has 15 amino acids. In the source study's methods: Quantification of nucleated cells was approximated via reference gene primer amplification. Method: immunoSEQ multiplex PCR; TCRdb's copy keeps in-frame clones and lacks some. V and J calls and clone size are copied from that table; D and trimming were computed from the DNA. The sample lists approximately 300,000 clones, less than 85% occurring once. The age range of participants was about 18 to 100 years, with residence in about two dozen US areas. Cohort assignment relied on participant-reported clinical history.

The source is a woman between 25 and 40 years old who had been exposed to COVID-19. The chain combines TRBV21-1 with TRBJ2-3; the D call in the table, TRBD2, was not verified against the DNA. TRBV21-1 is designated a pseudogene. Input material: PBMCs or T cells enriched from blood (not recorded which). The DNA of the CDR3 is TGTGCCAGCAGCAAAGGGCGGGAGACCACAGATACGCAGTATTTT. It codes for CASSKGRETTDTQYF.